These 16 T cell receptor beta chains share one sample of origin, sequenced in a study of T cells in tuberculosis. Data came from immunoSEQ multiplex PCR; TCRdb stores just in-frame clones and leaves some out. Among 30,000 to 40,000 clones listed, approximately 90% were seen once. Material: PBMCs. These receptors originate from a donor under 30 with latent tuberculosis or without tuberculosis infection.

This rearrangement joins TRBV7-9 to TRBJ1-2, with TRBD1 identical over 7 bases. The germline CDR1 and CDR2 sequences are SEHNR and FQNEAQ (reference sequence). Germline trimming cut 5 bases from V and 4 bases from J; bases unmatched to any gene: 10. This CDR3 is 15 amino acids long. Here the CDR3 DNA reads TGTGCCAGCAGCGGACCCGGGACAGACAGCTATGGCTACACCTTC. Translating gives CASSGPGTDSYGYTF. Looking up the rest from reference TRBV7-9 and TRBJ1-2 gives the full variable domain: DTGVSQNPRHKITKRGQNVTFRCDPISEHNRLYWYRQTLGQGPEFLTYFQNEAQLEKSRLLSDRFSAERPKGSFSTLEIQRTEQGDSAMYLCASSGPGTDSYGYTFGSGTRLTVV.

CDR3 region: CASRPSPGRASTGELFF. CDR3 bases: TGTGCCAGCCGGCCATCCCCGGGGAGGGCGTCCACCGGGGAGCTGTTTTTT. The V call is TRBV7-8, the J call TRBJ2-2; 7 bases align to TRBD2. The CDR3 contains 17 residues. The ends lost 8 bases at V and 4 bases at J; junction bases unmatched: 16. Per the germline V gene, CDR1 is SGHVS and CDR2 is FQNEAQ.

The chain couples TRBV9 to TRBJ2-6; D might be TRBD1 (5 bases). Germline V gene sequence: CDR1 SGDLS, CDR2 YYNGEE. V lost 1 base to trimming and J lost 1 base, with 18 bases between them. CDR3 length: 19 amino acids. CDR3 nucleotide sequence: TGTGCCAGCAGCGTAAGGGCAGGGCCCTCGTGGTCTGGGGCCAACGTCCTGACTTTC. Its translation is CASSVRAGPSWSGANVLTF.

The rearrangement uses TRBV19 and TRBJ2-2; D possibly corresponds to TRBD1 (6 bases). V was trimmed by 0 bases and J by 0 bases, leaving 8 bases between them. This CDR3 is 16 amino acids long. The V gene's germline CDR1 is LNHDA and CDR2 SQIVND (reference sequence). In nucleotides, the CDR3 is TGTGCCAGTAGTATAGATGCAGGGGCGAACACCGGGGAGCTGTTTTTT. It codes for CASSIDAGANTGELFF.

This clone was counted once. The chain joins TRBV7-9 to TRBJ2-5, with 14 bases lining up with TRBD2. The CDR3 is 16 amino acids. V lost 4 bases, J lost 5 bases, and 6 bases stayed unmatched. Germline values: CDR1 SEHNR, CDR2 FQNEAQ (reference sequence). Written as DNA, the CDR3 is TGTGCCAGCAGCTATGGACTAGCGGGAGGTTGGGAGACCCAGTACTTC. The encoded protein is CASSYGLAGGWETQYF. The variable domain in full, completed from reference TRBV7-9 and TRBJ2-5, reads DTGVSQNPRHKITKRGQNVTFRCDPISEHNRLYWYRQTLGQGPEFLTYFQNEAQLEKSRLLSDRFSAERPKGSFSTLEIQRTEQGDSAMYLCASSYGLAGGWETQYFGPGTRLLVL.

The chain is built from TRBV4-3 and TRBJ2-3, with 10 bases aligning to TRBD2. Germline values: CDR1 LGHNA, CDR2 YSLEER. This CDR3 region has 16 residues. J was trimmed by 5 bases and V by 1 base; bases with no gene match: 6. CDR3 sequence (DNA): TGCGCCAGCAGCCAAGTGGGAAGACTAGCGGGAGATACGCAGTATTTT. It translates to CASSQVGRLAGDTQYF.

The table lists this clone with a count of one. The chain employs TRBV7-9 and TRBJ2-1, with 7 bases aligning to TRBD1. The germline gives CDR1 SEHNR, CDR2 FQNEAQ (reference sequence). V dropped 4 bases and J dropped 9; count of bases not matched to a gene: 15. The CDR3 is 16 residues long. The CDR3 sequence is CASSSTGTEVGGEQFF. CDR3 bases: TGTGCCAGCAGCTCCACCGGGACAGAGGTAGGAGGTGAGCAGTTCTTC.

The chain combines TRBV9 with TRBJ2-5; 8 bases match TRBD1. The germline V gene has CDR1 SGDLS and CDR2 YYNGEE. The trim removed 4 bases at V and 5 bases at J, leaving 10 bases unmatched. The CDR3 contains 15 residues. CDR3 residues: CASSSGQGLGETQYF. The CDR3 coding sequence is TGTGCCAGCAGCTCTGGACAGGGCCTGGGGGAGACCCAGTACTTC.

This sequence joins TRBV30 and TRBJ2-7, with D possibly being TRBD2 (5 bases). Germline CDR1 GTSNPN, CDR2 SVGIG (reference sequence). Between the trimmed V and J ends, which lost 3 bases and 1 base, there was a span of 13 bases. CDR3 size: 14 residues. The CDR3 DNA sequence: TGTGCCTGGAGACTAGTCGCCGGTTCCTACGAGCAGTACTTC. Translation: CAWRLVAGSYEQYF.

The CDR3 DNA sequence: TGTGCCAGCAGCCTGGGGGGAGGGGCTGAAGCTTTCTTT. This translates into CASSLGGGAEAFF. The V gene is TRBV9, the J gene TRBJ1-1, with a possible D match to TRBD1 (5 bases). CDR3 length equals 13 residues. V was clipped by 4 bases and J by 6 bases, with 13 bases between them. Germline V gene lookup returns CDR1 SGDLS and CDR2 YYNGEE.

The V and J genes are TRBV14 and TRBJ2-7, with D possibly being TRBD2 (5 bases). Trimming shortened V by 1 base and J by 2 bases, and 15 bases separated the two germline ends. The germline gives CDR1 SGHDN, CDR2 FVKESK. This CDR3 has 16 amino acids. The CDR3 DNA reads TGTGCCAGCAGCCAAGTAGTCACAGCGACTACCTACGAGCAGTACTTC. Protein sequence: CASSQVVTATTYEQYF.

CDR3 protein: CASSQGTGKGEKLFF. The DNA of the CDR3 is TGCGCCAGCAGCCAGGGGACAGGGAAGGGTGAAAAACTGTTTTTT. The chain couples TRBV4-3 to TRBJ1-4; 9 positions agree with TRBD1. The CDR3 sequence is 15 residues long. With V trimmed by 3 bases and J by 7 bases, 6 bases remained unmatched. Germline assignment: CDR1 LGHNA and CDR2 YSLEER.

The chain employs TRBV7-2 and TRBJ1-5; 8 nucleotides agree with TRBD1. V trimming: 5 bases; J trimming: 5 bases; junction bases outside the gene matches: 14. CDR1 and CDR2 (germline): SGHTA, FQGNSA. The CDR3 has 17 amino acids. This chain's CDR3 is CASSPPLGQGGHQPQHF. The CDR3 coding sequence is TGTGCCAGCAGCCCACCCCTAGGACAGGGAGGGCATCAGCCCCAGCATTTT.

Only one count was recorded for this clone. This rearrangement joins TRBV29-1 to TRBJ2-3, with 8 positions matching TRBD1. From germline, CDR1 is SQVTM and CDR2 ANQGSEA. The CDR3 runs 17 residues. The V gene end was trimmed by 5 bases and the J gene end by 2 bases; junction bases not matched to a gene: 15. The CDR3 coding sequence is TGCAGCGTTCCTCAATATAATACAGGGGGATTCACAGATACGCAGTATTTT. Residues: CSVPQYNTGGFTDTQYF.

V usage is TRBV6-5 and J usage is TRBJ2-7; TRBD2 matches 7 bases. The junction had 4 bases not matched to a gene; V was cut back by 5 bases and J by 0 bases. Germline V gene sequence: CDR1 MNHEY, CDR2 SVGAGI. The CDR3 extends over 14 amino acids. The CDR3 spells CASSLSGLSYEQYF. Here the CDR3 DNA reads TGTGCCAGCAGTCTTAGCGGGCTCTCCTACGAGCAGTACTTC.

V usage is TRBV29-1 and J usage is TRBJ2-7; tentatively, D is TRBD1 (5 bases). The germline V and J ends were trimmed by 2 bases and 2 bases, with 13 bases remaining between them. Germline CDR1 and CDR2: SQVTM and ANQGSEA. The CDR3 sequence is 14 residues long. CDR3 protein: CSVESQGYPYEQYF. The CDR3 nucleotides are TGCAGCGTTGAATCGCAGGGATACCCCTACGAGCAGTACTTC.